The present T cell receptor (beta chain) was sequenced within a study of blood T cell repertoires in COVID-19. Study details: Sites in the United States, Italy and Spain provided acute and convalescent COVID-19 samples. The cDNA or gDNA used as material had been derived from T cells, B-cell-depleted T cells, or PBMCs.

Original processing notes: Counts of nucleated cells, estimated from reference gene primer amplification, were obtained. The protocol was immunoSEQ multiplex PCR, while the TCRdb copy is restricted to in-frame clones and leaves out a portion. That table is the source of V, J and clone size, and D and trimming were worked out from the DNA. Found here are approximately 200,000 clones, approximately 84% of them singletons; the top ten hold 6% to 8%. The CDR3 is 14 amino acids. V dropped 2 bases and J dropped 0 bases, with 5 bases sitting between them. In germline, CDR1 is KGHSH, CDR2 LQKENI. The source of this sequence is a human donor with acute or convalescent COVID-19. The donor label of this sample is uncertain. Sequencing was carried out using peripheral blood. This chain uses TRBV18 with TRBJ1-3; D is unresolved. The CDR3, as DNA: TGTGCCAGCTCACCAGACTACTCTGGAAACACCATATATTTT. Its translation is CASSPDYSGNTIYF. The whole variable domain, remainder taken from reference TRBV18 and TRBJ1-3, is NAGVMQNPRHLVRRRGQEARLRCSPMKGHSHVYWYRQLPEEGLKFMVYLQKENIIDESGMPKERFSAEFPKEGPSILRIQQVVRGDSAAYFCASSPDYSGNTIYFGEGSWLTVV.